Sequencing of this T cell receptor (beta chain) was carried out in a study of blood T cells in healthy people across ages. Overall study findings and caveats: Aged donors had fewer naive CD4+ cells and lower diversity than long-lived donors. Significant beta diversity loss was already apparent by age around 40, declining roughly linearly.

CDR3 length equals 14 residues. Germline assignment: CDR1 SGHAT and CDR2 FQNNGV. J lost 7 bases, V lost 1 base, and 3 bases had no gene match. Remarks on this clonotype: Its antigen is currently unknown.

PBMCs were isolated at a quantity of at least 7 million per sample. A sample-barcoded 5' primer and a J-beta primer mix were used in a second PCR of about 7 to 12 cycles. TCRdb itself ran the 5' RACE reads through MiXCR, one entry per CDR3 protein. The sample yields 1.5 million to 2 million distinct CDR3 sequences, about 28% seen once. The genes are TRBV11-2 and TRBJ2-5; 10 bases align to TRBD1. This TCR came from a woman in her twenties or thirties in good health. The material sequenced was blood. The DNA of the CDR3 is TGTGCCAGCAGCTTAGGTGGGGACAGGGGGACCCAGTACTTC. Its translation: CASSLGGDRGTQYF.